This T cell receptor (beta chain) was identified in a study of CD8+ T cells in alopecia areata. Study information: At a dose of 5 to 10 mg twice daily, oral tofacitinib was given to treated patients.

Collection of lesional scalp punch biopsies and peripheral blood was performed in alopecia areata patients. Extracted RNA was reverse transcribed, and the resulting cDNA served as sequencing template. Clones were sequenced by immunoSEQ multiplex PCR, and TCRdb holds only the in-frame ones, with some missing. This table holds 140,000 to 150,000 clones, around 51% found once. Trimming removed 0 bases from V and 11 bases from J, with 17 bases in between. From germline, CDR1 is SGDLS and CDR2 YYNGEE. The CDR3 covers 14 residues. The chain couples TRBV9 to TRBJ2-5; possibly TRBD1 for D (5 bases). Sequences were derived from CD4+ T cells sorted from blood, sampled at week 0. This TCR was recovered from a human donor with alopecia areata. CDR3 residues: CASSVGPEGVGQYF. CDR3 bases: TGTGCCAGCAGCGTAGGGCCCGAAGGGGTCGGACAGTACTTC. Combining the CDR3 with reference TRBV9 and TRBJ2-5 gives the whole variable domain DSGVTQTPKHLITATGQRVTLRCSPRSGDLSVYWYQQSLDQGLQFLIQYYNGEERAKGNILERFSAQQFPDLHSELNLSSLELGDSALYFCASSVGPEGVGQYFGPGTRLLVL.